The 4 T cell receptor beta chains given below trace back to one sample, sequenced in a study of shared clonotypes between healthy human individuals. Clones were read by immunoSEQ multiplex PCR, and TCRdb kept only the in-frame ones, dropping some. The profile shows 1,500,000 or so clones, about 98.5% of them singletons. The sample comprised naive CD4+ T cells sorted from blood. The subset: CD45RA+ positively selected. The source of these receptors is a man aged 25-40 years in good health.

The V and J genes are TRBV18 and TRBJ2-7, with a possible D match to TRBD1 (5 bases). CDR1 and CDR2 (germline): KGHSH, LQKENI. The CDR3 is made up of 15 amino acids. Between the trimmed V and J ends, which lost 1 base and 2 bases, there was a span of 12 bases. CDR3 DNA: TGTGCCAGCTCACCACAGCAGGGCTCCACCTACGAGCAGTACTTC. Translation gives CASSPQQGSTYEQYF.

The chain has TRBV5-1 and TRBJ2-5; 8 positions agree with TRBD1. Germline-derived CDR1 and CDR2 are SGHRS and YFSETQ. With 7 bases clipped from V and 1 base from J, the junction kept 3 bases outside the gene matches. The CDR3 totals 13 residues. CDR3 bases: TGCGCCAGCTCCGACAGGGGCCAAGAGACCCAGTACTTC. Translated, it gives CASSDRGQETQYF.

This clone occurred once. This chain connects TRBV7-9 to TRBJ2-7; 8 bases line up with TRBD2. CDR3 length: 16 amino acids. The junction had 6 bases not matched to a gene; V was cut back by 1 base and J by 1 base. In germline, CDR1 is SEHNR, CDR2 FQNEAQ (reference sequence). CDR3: CASSLVASGSSYEQYF. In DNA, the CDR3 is TGTGCCAGCAGCTTAGTGGCTAGCGGGTCGTCCTACGAGCAGTACTTC.

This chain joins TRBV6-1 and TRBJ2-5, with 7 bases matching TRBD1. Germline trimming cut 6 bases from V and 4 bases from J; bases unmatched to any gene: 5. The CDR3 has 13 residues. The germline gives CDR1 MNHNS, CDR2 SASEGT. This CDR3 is CASSSGTVETQYF. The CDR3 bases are TGTGCCAGCAGCTCTGGGACAGTAGAGACCCAGTACTTC.